These 10 T cell receptor beta chains share one sample of origin, sequenced in a study of blood T cell repertoires in COVID-19. Assay: immunoSEQ multiplex PCR; the TCRdb copy retains only in-frame clones and omits some. The profile shows fewer than 400,000 clones, about 85% of them singletons. The specimen sequenced was peripheral blood. The source of these receptors is a woman aged 18-29 years with acute or convalescent COVID-19.

This rearrangement joins TRBV6-5 to TRBJ1-1; D remains unclear. CDR3 length equals 12 residues. CDR1 is MNHEY and CDR2 is SVGAGI in the germline V gene. V was shortened by 0 bases and J by 8 bases, with 7 bases between the two germline ends. The CDR3 DNA reads as TGTGCCAGCAGTTACTCGGGCAGGGAAGCTTTCTTT. It codes for CASSYSGREAFF.

This chain uses TRBV27 with TRBJ2-3, with unresolved D. Germline CDR1 and CDR2: MNHEY and SMNVEV (reference sequence). The CDR3 extends over 14 amino acids. The V gene lost 4 bases and the J gene lost 2 bases, with 10 bases spanning the gap. Written as DNA, the CDR3 is TGTGCCAGCAGTTCCCAACTATCCACAGATACGCAGTATTTT. Its translation is CASSSQLSTDTQYF.

CDR3 DNA: TGTGCCAGCAGCTTGCTGAGGACAGGGGATTCACCCCTCCACTTT. Protein: CASSLLRTGDSPLHF. The chain joins TRBV5-4 to TRBJ1-6, with 9 bases identical to TRBD1. The CDR3 spans 15 residues. V trimming: 1 base; J trimming: 8 bases; junction bases outside the gene matches: 4. From germline, CDR1 is SGHNT and CDR2 YYREEE (reference sequence).

The gene calls are TRBV5-1 and TRBJ1-2, with D perhaps matching TRBD1 (6 bases). Germline assignment: CDR1 SGHRS and CDR2 YFSETQ. V dropped 2 bases and J dropped 10 bases, with 18 bases sitting between them. The CDR3 covers 14 residues. The CDR3 here is CASSLSQGGASYTF. CDR3 nucleotides: TGCGCCAGCAGCTTATCACAGGGTGGGGCATCCTACACCTTC.

V and J are TRBV5-8 and TRBJ1-4; the D gene is possibly TRBD1 (6 bases). The V gene lost 0 bases and the J gene lost 4 bases, with 16 bases spanning the gap. In germline, CDR1 is SGHTS, CDR2 YDEGEE. This CDR3 spans 17 amino acids. CDR3 DNA: TGTGCCAGCAGCTTGGGACAGGTCGGGGCGATTAATGAAAAACTGTTTTTT. Translation gives CASSLGQVGAINEKLFF.

The chain joins TRBV7-2 to TRBJ1-1; perhaps TRBD1 as D (5 bases). Trimming stripped 2 bases from V and 3 bases from J, with 13 bases between. Germline assignment: CDR1 SGHTA and CDR2 FQGNSA. CDR3 length: 15 residues. The CDR3 here is CASSLSGGRDTEAFF. The DNA for the CDR3 is TGTGCCAGCAGCTTATCGGGGGGTAGGGACACTGAAGCTTTCTTT.

The rearrangement uses TRBV19 and TRBJ2-3; 14 bases line up with TRBD2. The CDR3 extends over 17 amino acids. The germline CDR1 and CDR2 sequences are LNHDA and SQIVND (reference sequence). J lost 0 bases, V lost 3 bases, and 2 bases had no gene match. CDR3 loop: CASSMGLAGASTDTQYF. DNA of the CDR3: TGTGCCAGTAGTATGGGACTAGCGGGGGCGAGCACAGATACGCAGTATTTT.

V and J are TRBV4-1 and TRBJ2-7, with D tentatively TRBD2 (5 bases). Trimming cost V 0 bases and J 2 bases, with 14 bases left between them. The CDR3 sequence is 16 residues long. In germline, CDR1 is MGHRA, CDR2 YSYEKL. CDR3 region: CASSQEPYGNPYEQYF. In DNA form, the CDR3 reads TGCGCCAGCAGCCAAGAACCCTACGGGAACCCCTACGAGCAGTACTTC.

This clone was counted between two and nine times. The CDR3 is CASSLREEQYF. The DNA for the CDR3 is TGTGCCAGCAGCTTGCGGGAGGAGCAGTACTTC. The chain joins TRBV5-6 to TRBJ2-7, with D tentatively TRBD2 (6 bases). Germline CDR1 SGHDT, CDR2 YYEEEE. The CDR3 is 11 residues long. V lost 1 base and J lost 7, with 6 bases in between.

The chain joins TRBV5-1 to TRBJ2-7; 9 bases match TRBD1. The germline V gene has CDR1 SGHRS and CDR2 YFSETQ. This CDR3 is 13 amino acids long. After removal of 5 bases from V and 6 bases from J, the junction contained 6 bases not matched to a gene. The CDR3 here is CASRPRTGAEQYF. CDR3 nucleotides: TGCGCCAGCAGACCCCGGACAGGGGCCGAGCAGTACTTC.